This T cell receptor (beta chain) was sequenced during a study of blood T cell repertoires in COVID-19. Across the study: Whether acute or convalescent, the COVID-19 samples came from the United States, Italy and Spain. T cells, B-cell-depleted T cells, or PBMCs supplied cDNA or gDNA.

The repertoire was sequenced with immunoSEQ multiplex PCR; TCRdb's copy has only in-frame clones and lacks some. This sample has about 280,000 clones, with 90% found just once. Germline V gene data show CDR1 as MDHEN and CDR2 as SYDVKM. Between the trimmed V and J ends, which lost 6 bases and 6 bases, there was a span of 20 bases. The CDR3 runs 15 residues. Assignments of participants to cohorts depended upon their own reported clinical history. Sequencing used PBMCs or T cells enriched from blood (not recorded which). The sequence was collected from a woman younger than 30 with acute COVID-19. The chain couples TRBV28 to TRBJ1-2; D is possibly TRBD1 (5 bases). The CDR3 DNA reads TGTGCCAGCAGGACCACAGGAAAGGGGTTTAATGGCTACACCTTC. Its protein is CASRTTGKGFNGYTF.